These 25 T cell receptor beta chains share one sample of origin, sequenced in a study of early T cells in non-severe SARS-CoV-2 infection (dated by TCRdb to the early 2020s). Receptors were amplified or captured by 5' RACE. The reads were generated on a NextSeq 500. The public reads were quality trimmed at Q25 with fastp and then assembled into clones with MiXCR by TCRdb, keeping productive beta chains. Identical CDR3 proteins give one entry, which carries the most common genes and DNA. This sample comprises around 44,000 distinct CDR3 sequences, 7.7% of them detected only once. Jointly, the top ten make up roughly 5% of the sample. The specimen was whole blood. Receptor source: an adult who was a healthcare worker with PCR-confirmed SARS-CoV-2 infection or an uninfected control (not recorded which).

The chain recombines TRBV30 with TRBJ2-3; 8 bases map to TRBD1. This CDR3 is built from 14 residues. The germline CDR1 and CDR2 sequences are GTSNPN and SVGIG (reference sequence). V lost 8 bases and J lost 4; bases outside the gene matches: 11. CDR3 in DNA: TGTGCCGGAAGACAGGGGCTTGGCTCAGATACGCAGTATTTT. It is translated as CAGRQGLGSDTQYF. The full variable domain, rest sourced from reference TRBV30 and TRBJ2-3, is SQTIHQWPATLVQPVGSPLSLECTVEGTSNPNLYWYRQAAGRGLQLLFYSVGIGQISSEVPQNLSASRPQDRQFILSSKKLLLSDSGFYLCAGRQGLGSDTQYFGPGTRLTVL.

This clonotype was recorded many times. The chain has TRBV6-2 or TRBV6-3 and TRBJ2-7; a possible D gene is TRBD1 (5 bases). Trimming removed 7 bases at V and 3 bases at J, with 16 bases between. Germline V gene data show CDR1 as MNHEY and CDR2 as SVGEGT. The CDR3 spans 14 residues. The CDR3 DNA reads as TGTGCCAGCACCACCGGAACAGGTTTCTACGAGCAGTACTTC. Its translation: CASTTGTGFYEQYF.

The rearrangement joins TRBV7-2 to TRBJ2-3; D is undetermined. The CDR3 has 15 residues. Germline V CDR1 and CDR2: SGHTA, FQGNSA. The V end was cut by 1 base, the J end by 3 bases, with 11 bases between. The CDR3 here is CASSLEPGRTDTQYF. CDR3 sequence (DNA): TGTGCCAGCAGCTTAGAACCGGGCCGAACAGATACGCAGTATTTT.

This clonotype was seen at least ten times. This sequence joins TRBV20-1 and TRBJ2-7; TRBD1 is a possible D gene (6 bases). V dropped 6 bases and J dropped 4 bases, with 13 bases sitting between them. This CDR3 region has 12 residues. Germline values: CDR1 DFQATT, CDR2 SNEGSKA (reference sequence). In DNA form, the CDR3 reads TGCAGTGCGAAACAGGACAGTTACGAGCAGTACTTC. It translates to CSAKQDSYEQYF.

Many counts were recorded for this clonotype. The chain links TRBV2 to TRBJ2-5; D possibly matches TRBD1 or TRBD2 (5 bases each). Germline-derived CDR1 and CDR2 are SNHLY and FYNNEI. The V end was cut by 8 bases, the J end by 0 bases, with 13 bases between. The CDR3 loop spans 14 amino acids. The chain's CDR3 is CASYQGEYQETQYF. CDR3 bases: TGTGCCAGCTACCAGGGAGAGTACCAAGAGACCCAGTACTTC.

In its sample, this clonotype was seen many times. The chain is built from TRBV11-2 and TRBJ2-3, with D hard to call. V dropped 0 bases and J dropped 5 bases, with 9 bases sitting between them. The CDR3 is 14 amino acids. Germline CDR1 is SGHAT and CDR2 is FQNNGV. The CDR3 sequence: CASSLDRALDTQYF. CDR3 bases: TGTGCCAGCAGCTTAGATAGGGCTTTAGATACGCAGTATTTT.

This clonotype was seen a handful of times. This chain connects TRBV7-9 to TRBJ1-1; D is uncertain. Trimming left V 5 bases short and J 3 bases short, with 10 bases between. The CDR3 contains 13 residues. The germline V gene has CDR1 SEHNR and CDR2 FQNEAQ (reference sequence). Here the CDR3 DNA reads TGTGCCAGCAGCCCGTTACTGGACACTGAAGCTTTCTTT. Translating it yields CASSPLLDTEAFF.

This clonotype has ten or more counts. This chain uses TRBV5-1 with TRBJ2-7, with 8 bases matching TRBD2. The CDR3 runs to 15 residues. Looked up from germline, CDR1 is SGHRS and CDR2 is YFSETQ. Trimming removed 0 bases from V and 2 bases from J; junction bases left unmatched: 4. Written as DNA, the CDR3 is TGCGCCAGCAGCTTGGTAGCGGGAACTACCTACGAGCAGTACTTC. It translates to CASSLVAGTTYEQYF.

This clonotype was detected many times. This rearrangement joins TRBV20-1 to TRBJ2-2; D is uncertain. The CDR3 has 15 amino acids. The V gene lost 5 bases and the J gene lost 5 bases, with 18 bases spanning the gap. Looked up from germline, CDR1 is DFQATT and CDR2 is SNEGSKA (reference sequence). The DNA of the CDR3 is TGCAGTGCTCAGAAAGGAGACAAGGTTACCGGGGAGCTGTTTTTT. This gives the protein CSAQKGDKVTGELFF.

This clonotype came up many times. J is TRBJ2-5 and V is TRBV20-1, with 8 bases aligning to TRBD2. The CDR3 totals 15 residues. With V trimmed by 5 bases and J by 0 bases, 8 bases remained unmatched. Per germline, CDR1 DFQATT and CDR2 SNEGSKA (reference sequence). This CDR3 is CSAGPSGWYQETQYF. The CDR3, as DNA: TGCAGTGCTGGGCCTAGCGGGTGGTACCAAGAGACCCAGTACTTC.

This clonotype was counted many times. J is TRBJ2-7 and V is TRBV3-1; 8 bases are shared with TRBD1. V gave up 1 base and J gave up 1 base; unmatched junction bases: 12. Germline CDR1 reads LGHDT; CDR2 reads YNNKEL (reference sequence). This CDR3 is built from 18 residues. For the CDR3, the DNA is TGTGCCAGCAGCCAAGGTCCCCAAGGGGACAGGCTTTCCTACGAGCAGTACTTC. Protein: CASSQGPQGDRLSYEQYF.

This clonotype has at least ten counts. V usage is TRBV3-1 and J usage is TRBJ1-1; 7 bases map to TRBD1. Germline V gene data show CDR1 as LGHDT and CDR2 as YNNKEL (reference sequence). V gave up 6 bases and J gave up 1 base; unmatched junction bases: 5. This CDR3 has 14 residues. CDR3 residues: CASRPDRQNTEAFF. CDR3 nucleotide sequence: TGTGCCAGCAGACCGGACAGGCAGAACACTGAAGCTTTCTTT.

This clonotype was counted at least ten times. CDR3 sequence: CASSLGSPANYGYTF. The CDR3 nucleotides are TGTGCCAGCAGCTTGGGGAGCCCTGCCAACTATGGCTACACCTTC. This chain joins TRBV5-4 and TRBJ1-2; no definite D call. The CDR3 has 15 amino acids. Germline CDR1 SGHNT, CDR2 YYREEE (reference sequence). The V gene lost 0 bases and the J gene lost 2 bases, with 11 bases spanning the gap.

The V and J genes are TRBV7-2 and TRBJ2-3, with 8 positions matching TRBD2. The germline CDR1 and CDR2 sequences are SGHTA and FQGNSA. The CDR3 is 16 amino acids. J was trimmed by 2 bases and V by 5 bases; bases with no gene match: 9. CDR3 DNA sequence: TGTGCCAGCAGCACCCATCAGACTAGCGACACAGATACGCAGTATTTT. Protein sequence: CASSTHQTSDTDTQYF.

This clonotype has ten or more counts. The rearrangement joins TRBV24-1 to TRBJ2-1, with D perhaps matching TRBD2 (5 bases). Germline V gene sequence: CDR1 KGHDR, CDR2 SFDVKD. The CDR3 spans 15 residues. V lost 9 bases and J 5 bases, leaving 19 bases between the germline ends. The CDR3 DNA follows: TGTGCCACCGGACCGGGCGGACTCCCAAACAATGAGCAGTTCTTC. The encoded protein is CATGPGGLPNNEQFF.

This clonotype was picked up many times. The chain is built from TRBV28 and TRBJ2-3; perhaps TRBD1 as D (5 bases). V was pared by 6 bases and J by 6 bases, with 7 bases between. The germline V gene encodes CDR1 MDHEN and CDR2 SYDVKM. The CDR3 has 11 amino acids. The CDR3, as DNA: TGTGCCAGCAGGGGGCCTGATACGCAGTATTTT. Translation: CASRGPDTQYF. The full variable domain, rest sourced from reference TRBV28 and TRBJ2-3, is DVKVTQSSRYLVKRTGEKVFLECVQDMDHENMFWYRQDPGLGLRLIYFSYDVKMKEKGDIPEGYSVSREKKERFSLILESASTNQTSMYLCASRGPDTQYFGPGTRLTVL.

This clonotype was counted a few times. The V gene is TRBV10-3, the J gene TRBJ1-5; D is undetermined. The CDR3 spans 13 residues. CDR1 and CDR2 (germline): ENHRY, SYGVKD. V was cut by 5 bases and J by 2 bases, with 7 bases left in between. The CDR3 region is CAISRDGNQPQHF. The CDR3 DNA is TGTGCCATCAGTCGCGATGGCAATCAGCCCCAGCATTTT.

This clonotype was found a few times. The gene calls are TRBV27 and TRBJ2-4; D call uncertain. Germline V gene sequence: CDR1 MNHEY, CDR2 SMNVEV (reference sequence). Trimming cost V 6 bases and J 0 bases, with 6 bases left between them. This CDR3 region has 13 residues. This CDR3 is CASSPRAKNIQYF. DNA of the CDR3: TGTGCCAGCAGCCCACGAGCCAAAAACATTCAGTACTTC.

This clonotype has ten or more counts. The genes are TRBV2 and TRBJ2-1; no clear D. The CDR3 extends over 15 amino acids. V lost 5 bases and J 1 base, leaving 12 bases between the germline ends. Germline-derived CDR1 and CDR2 are SNHLY and FYNNEI. The CDR3 sequence is CASSQTVLSYNEQFF. CDR3 DNA sequence: TGTGCCAGCAGTCAAACAGTCCTATCCTACAATGAGCAGTTCTTC.

This clonotype was detected only a few times. The gene calls are TRBV28 and TRBJ2-1, with D maybe TRBD2 (6 bases). The CDR3 has 16 residues. Trimming removed 6 bases from V and 3 bases from J, with 18 bases in between. The germline CDR1 and CDR2 sequences are MDHEN and SYDVKM. CDR3 residues: CASRGTAGGVYNEQFF. DNA of the CDR3: TGTGCCAGCAGAGGAACCGCCGGCGGGGTCTACAATGAGCAGTTCTTC. The variable domain in full, completed from reference TRBV28 and TRBJ2-1, reads DVKVTQSSRYLVKRTGEKVFLECVQDMDHENMFWYRQDPGLGLRLIYFSYDVKMKEKGDIPEGYSVSREKKERFSLILESASTNQTSMYLCASRGTAGGVYNEQFFGPGTRLTVL.

In this sample, this clonotype turned up many times. This chain uses TRBV4-3 with TRBJ1-5, with D possibly matching TRBD1 (5 bases). Germline V lookup: CDR1 LGHNA, CDR2 YSLEER. V lost 6 bases and J lost 0, with 9 bases in between. This CDR3 spans 14 amino acids. The CDR3 DNA is TGCGCCAGCAGTCCAGGGTATAGCAATCAGCCCCAGCATTTT. Translation: CASSPGYSNQPQHF.

This clonotype was recorded many times. The chain joins TRBV4-1 to TRBJ1-2, with D possibly TRBD1 on 6 matching bases. There are 16 residues in the CDR3. Looked up from germline, CDR1 is MGHRA and CDR2 is YSYEKL. V gave up 1 base and J gave up 4 bases, with 16 bases separating them. The CDR3 DNA reads as TGCGCCAGCAGCCAAGGAGACTTTGGACAGTTCTATGGCTACACCTTC. Amino acid sequence: CASSQGDFGQFYGYTF.

This clonotype turned up a few times. The chain employs TRBV19 and TRBJ2-5, with 10 bases identical to TRBD1. The CDR3 totals 15 residues. The V gene's germline CDR1 is LNHDA and CDR2 SQIVND (reference sequence). V shed 4 bases and J 5 bases; nucleotides not matched to a gene: 7. Here the CDR3 reads CASSKKTGGEETQYF. CDR3 nucleotide sequence: TGTGCCAGTAGTAAAAAGACAGGGGGCGAGGAGACCCAGTACTTC.

The rearrangement joins TRBV20-1 to TRBJ1-6; D uncertain. Germline CDR1 is DFQATT and CDR2 is SNEGSKA (reference sequence). V lost 3 bases to trimming and J lost 0 bases, with 12 bases between them. The CDR3 extends over 16 amino acids. The CDR3 region is CSARGSESSYNSPLHF. The CDR3 DNA reads as TGCAGTGCTAGGGGGAGTGAAAGCTCCTATAATTCACCCCTCCACTTT.

This clonotype has ten or more counts. The genes are TRBV4-3 and TRBJ2-1; maybe TRBD1 (6 bases). Germline CDR1 reads LGHNA; CDR2 reads YSLEER. Trimming took 0 bases from V and 4 from J, leaving 13 bases between them. The CDR3 spans 16 residues. DNA of the CDR3: TGCGCCAGCAGCCAAGAGGGCAGGGGAATTTACAATGAGCAGTTCTTC. It translates to CASSQEGRGIYNEQFF.